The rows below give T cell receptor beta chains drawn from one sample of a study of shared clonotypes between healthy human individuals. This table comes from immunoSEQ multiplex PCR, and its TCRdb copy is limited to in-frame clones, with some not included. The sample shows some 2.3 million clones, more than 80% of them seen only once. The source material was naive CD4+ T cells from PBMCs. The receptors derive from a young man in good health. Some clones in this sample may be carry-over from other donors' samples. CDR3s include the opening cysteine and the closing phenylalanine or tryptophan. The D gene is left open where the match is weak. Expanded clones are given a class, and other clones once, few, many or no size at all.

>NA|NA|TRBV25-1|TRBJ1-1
TGTGCCAGCAGGGAGAACACTGAAGCTTTCTTT
CASRENTEAFF
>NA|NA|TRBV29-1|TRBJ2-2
TGCAGCGTGGTCTCGTGGGTAAACACCGGGGAGCTGTTTTTT
CSVVSWVNTGELFF
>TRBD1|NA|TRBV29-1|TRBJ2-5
TGCAGCGCGGACAGGGGGCTTGGAGAGACCCAGTACTTC
CSADRGLGETQYF
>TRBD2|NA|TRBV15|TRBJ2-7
TGTGCCACCAGCCTGAGGACTAGCGGGAGGGCCTACGAGCAGTACTTC
CATSLRTSGRAYEQYF
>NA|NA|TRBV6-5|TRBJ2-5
TGTGCCAGCAGTTACAGTTTCGGGGTTGCGGAGACCCAGTACTTC
CASSYSFGVAETQYF
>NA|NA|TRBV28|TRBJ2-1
TGTGCCAGCAGTTCGGGCTCCTACAATGAGCAGTTCTTC
CASSSGSYNEQFF
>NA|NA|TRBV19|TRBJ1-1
TGTGCCAGTAGTATCTTGAGGAACACTGAAGCTTTCTTT
CASSILRNTEAFF
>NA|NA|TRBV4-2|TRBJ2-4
TGTGCCAGCAGCCAAGTTGGGGGGGCGCGTGGAAACATTCAGTACTTC
CASSQVGGARGNIQYF
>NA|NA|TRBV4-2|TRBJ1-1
TGTGCCAGCAGCCTGACAACAGGGCGGGCTGAAGCTTTCTTT
CASSLTTGRAEAFF
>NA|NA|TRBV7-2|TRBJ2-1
TGTGCCAGCAGCTTAGAAGGAGGGCCCTACAATGAGCAGTTCTTC
CASSLEGGPYNEQFF
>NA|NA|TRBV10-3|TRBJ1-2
TGTGCCATCAGTGACCGGACTAACTATGGCTACACCTTC
CAISDRTNYGYTF
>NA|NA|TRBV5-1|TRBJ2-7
TGCGCCAGCAGCTTGGCAGGTGGGCGCTACGAGCAGTACTTC
CASSLAGGRYEQYF
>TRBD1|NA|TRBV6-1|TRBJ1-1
TGTGCCAGCGAGACAGGGGAGAACACTGAAGCTTTCTTT
CASETGENTEAFF
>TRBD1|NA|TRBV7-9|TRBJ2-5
TGTGCCAGCAGCTTAGTACGTACGGGACAGGGGCAAGAGACCCAGTACTTC
CASSLVRTGQGQETQYF
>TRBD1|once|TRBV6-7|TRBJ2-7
TGTGCCAGCAGTTACTCCGGGACAGTCTACGAGCAGTACTTC
CASSYSGTVYEQYF
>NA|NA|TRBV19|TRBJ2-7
TGTGCCAGTACCCCTGGGCAGGGTACTCGCGAGCAGTACTTC
CASTPGQGTREQYF
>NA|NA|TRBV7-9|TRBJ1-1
TGTGCCAGCAGCTTAGATGGGGCAGGGGTGGAGAACACTGAAGCTTTCTTT
CASSLDGAGVENTEAFF
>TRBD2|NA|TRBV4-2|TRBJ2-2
TGTGCCAGCAGCCAAGGGGGGAGGGGACTAGCGAACACCGGGGAGCTGTTTTTT
CASSQGGRGLANTGELFF
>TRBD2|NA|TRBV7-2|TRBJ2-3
TGTGCCAGCAGCCCGTTCGGAGCGGGAGGACCAGATACGCAGTATTTT
CASSPFGAGGPDTQYF
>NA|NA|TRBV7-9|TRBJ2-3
TGTGCCAGCAGCTTAGAAACACTCGCAGATACGCAGTATTTT
CASSLETLADTQYF
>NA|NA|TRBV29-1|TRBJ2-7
TGCAGCGTTGTTACGGGGTCAAGCTACGAGCAGTACTTC
CSVVTGSSYEQYF
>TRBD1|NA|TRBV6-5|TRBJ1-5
TGTGCCAGCAGGAGGACAGGGAGGAACCAGCCCCAGCATTTT
CASRRTGRNQPQHF
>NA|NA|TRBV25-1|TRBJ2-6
TGTGCCAGCAGACAGGGAGGTAGCTCTGGGGCCAACGTCCTGACTTTC
CASRQGGSSGANVLTF
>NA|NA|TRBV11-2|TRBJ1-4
TGTGCCAGCAGTAAGACAGGACCTAATGAAAAACTGTTTTTT
CASSKTGPNEKLFF
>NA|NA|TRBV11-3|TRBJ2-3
TGTGCCAGCAGCTTACAGGCGGGTTTGGCAGATACGCAGTATTTT
CASSLQAGLADTQYF
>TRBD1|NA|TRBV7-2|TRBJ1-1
TGTGCCAGCAGCTTAGTAAGGGGGCAGGGCGGACCTTTCTTT
CASSLVRGQGGPFF
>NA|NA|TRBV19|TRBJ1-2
TGTGCCAGTAGTATGGGATTCAACTATGGCTACACCTTC
CASSMGFNYGYTF
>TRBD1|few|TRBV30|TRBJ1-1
TGTGCCTGGGGTGGACAGGCTGAAGCTTTCTTT
CAWGGQAEAFF
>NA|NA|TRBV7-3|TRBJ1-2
TGTGCCAGCAGCCCCACCCCGGTGGTGGGCTACACCTTC
CASSPTPVVGYTF
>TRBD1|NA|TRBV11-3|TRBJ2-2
TGTGCCAGCAGCTATCGGGTACCGGGACAGGGGAACACCGGGGAGCTGTTTTTT
CASSYRVPGQGNTGELFF
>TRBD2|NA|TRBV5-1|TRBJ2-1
TGCGCCAGCAAACCGGGGCTAGCGGAGCACAATGAGCAGTTCTTC
CASKPGLAEHNEQFF
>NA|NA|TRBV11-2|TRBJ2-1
TGTGCCAGCAGCTTAGAGGGACCGCGGGGCGAGCAGTTCTTC
CASSLEGPRGEQFF
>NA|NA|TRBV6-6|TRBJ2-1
TGTGCCAGCACCGACAGACCTGGGGGTGGTGAGCAGTTCTTC
CASTDRPGGGEQFF
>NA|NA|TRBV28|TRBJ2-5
TGTGCCAGCAGTTGGGGGAGAGGGACCCAGTACTTC
CASSWGRGTQYF
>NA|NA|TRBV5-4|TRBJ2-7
TGTGCCAGCAGCTCACCCACAGGGACCGCTGGGTACGAGCAGTACTTC
CASSSPTGTAGYEQYF
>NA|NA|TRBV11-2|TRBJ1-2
TGTGCCAGCAGCTCGTTAAGGGGTGGACAGCGCAACTATGGCTACACCTTC
CASSSLRGGQRNYGYTF
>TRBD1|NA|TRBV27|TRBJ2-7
TGTGCCAGCAGTTGGGACAGGGACTACGAGCAGTACTTC
CASSWDRDYEQYF
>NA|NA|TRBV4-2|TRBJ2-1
TGTGCCAGCAGCCAAGTATGGGGGAGATCGGGTGTGAATGAGCAGTTCTTC
CASSQVWGRSGVNEQFF
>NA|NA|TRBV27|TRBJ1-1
TGTGCCAGCATGGCCCTGGAAAGGCCGAACACTGAAGCTTTCTTT
CASMALERPNTEAFF
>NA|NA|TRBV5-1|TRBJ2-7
TGCGCCAGCAGTGAGCGCTGGACATCCCTTTCCTACGAGCAGTACTTC
CASSERWTSLSYEQYF
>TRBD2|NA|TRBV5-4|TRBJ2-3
TGTGCCAGCAGCTTGGGGGGGGGAGTAGATACGCAGTATTTT
CASSLGGGVDTQYF
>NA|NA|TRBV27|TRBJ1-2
TGTGCCAGCAGTTTATTCCACGGACCGACCGTGGGAACATATGGCTACACCTTC
CASSLFHGPTVGTYGYTF
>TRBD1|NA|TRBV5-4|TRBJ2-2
TGTGCCAGCAGCTTGACGAAGGGGGCGGGGAACACCGGGGAGCTGTTTTTT
CASSLTKGAGNTGELFF
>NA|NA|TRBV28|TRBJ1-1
TGTGCCAGCTTGGGGGTGCGGGACACTGAAGCTTTCTTT
CASLGVRDTEAFF
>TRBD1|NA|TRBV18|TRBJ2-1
TGTGCCAGCTCACCAGAGACAGGGGGTGAGCAGTTCTTC
CASSPETGGEQFF
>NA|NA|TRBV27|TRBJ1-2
TGTGCCAGCAGTCCCAAGGGATTCGGTGGCTACACCTTC
CASSPKGFGGYTF
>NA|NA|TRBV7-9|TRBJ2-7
TGTGCCAGCAGCTTAGGGGCAGGGGTCTACGAGCAGTACTTC
CASSLGAGVYEQYF
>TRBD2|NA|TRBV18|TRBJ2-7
TGTGCCAGCTCAACGTTTGGCGGGAGGGCCATGGACGAGCAGTACTTC
CASSTFGGRAMDEQYF
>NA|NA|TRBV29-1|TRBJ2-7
TGCAGCGTCAGGGTTCCTCTACGCGAGCAGTACTTC
CSVRVPLREQYF
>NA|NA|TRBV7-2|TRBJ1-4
TGTGCCAGCAGCCCGGGTTGGGGGCGGCGGCTGTTTTTT
CASSPGWGRRLFF
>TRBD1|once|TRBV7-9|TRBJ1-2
TGTGCCAGCAGCTTGGGCCGAACAGGGGAGGGGTATGGCTACACCTTC
CASSLGRTGEGYGYTF
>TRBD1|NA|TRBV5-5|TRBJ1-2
TGTGCCAGCAGCTTGGCCGGGACAGGGCCTCCCGACTATGGCTACACCTTC
CASSLAGTGPPDYGYTF
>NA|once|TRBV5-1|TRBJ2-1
TGCGCCAGCAGCCCCCAAAGGGAGAGGCACAATGAGCAGTTCTTC
CASSPQRERHNEQFF